This T cell receptor (beta chain) was recovered during a study of cytomegalovirus exposure and HLA in healthy donors. PCR was performed using 60 Vbeta and 13 Jbeta primers. Sequenced by immunoSEQ multiplex PCR; TCRdb stores in-frame clones only, minus some. The table lists approximately 200,000 clones, around three quarters of them singletons. Trimming removed 2 bases at V and 2 bases at J, with 8 bases between. The CDR3 contains 13 residues. The V gene's germline CDR1 is SGHDT and CDR2 YYEEEE. The clonotype was recovered from a woman under 30 in good health and CMV-seronegative. Sequencing used PBMCs. V gene TRBV5-6 combines with J gene TRBJ2-7; no reliable D call. The CDR3 region is CASSFAGTYEQYF. CDR3 bases: TGTGCCAGCAGCTTTGCAGGTACCTACGAGCAGTACTTC.